What follows are 7 T cell receptor beta chains derived from one specimen sequenced in a study of T cell clonotyping in hematopoietic cell transplantation. Libraries were prepared by immunoSEQ multiplex PCR; TCRdb keeps only in-frame clonotypes and omits some of them. The table has fewer than 20,000 clones, less than 80% seen once. What was sequenced was peripheral blood mononuclear cells. These receptors were obtained from a woman aged 60-70 years in good health. Some clones in this sample may be carry-over from other donors' samples.

The CDR3, as DNA: TGCAGTGCTAGAGAATGGCCCGAGCAGTACTTC. Its translation is CSAREWPEQYF. The rearrangement joins TRBV20-1 to TRBJ2-7, with D hard to call. The V and J ends lost 0 bases and 6 bases respectively, with 6 bases between them. Germline-derived CDR1 and CDR2 are DFQATT and SNEGSKA (reference sequence). This CDR3 has 11 amino acids.

The CDR3 nucleotides are TGCGCCAGCAGTTTAGGGGTAGCGACGAACACCGGGGAGCTGTTTTTT. Translation: CASSLGVATNTGELFF. The chain links TRBV5-1 to TRBJ2-2; D tentatively reads TRBD1 or TRBD2 (5 bases each). V lost 5 bases and J 0 bases, leaving 14 bases between the germline ends. The germline V gene has CDR1 SGHRS and CDR2 YFSETQ. The CDR3 sequence is 16 residues long.

The J gene is TRBJ1-1, the V gene TRBV6-5; D gene ambiguous. This CDR3 spans 15 amino acids. Germline loops: CDR1 MNHEY, CDR2 SVGAGI. V was trimmed by 1 base and J by 4 bases, leaving 13 bases between them. The CDR3 sequence: CASSYLDSRPTEAFF. CDR3 sequence (DNA): TGTGCCAGCAGTTACTTGGACTCGCGGCCCACTGAAGCTTTCTTT.

The chain joins TRBV6-5 to TRBJ1-2; maybe TRBD1 (5 bases). V was shortened by 10 bases and J by 2 bases, with 14 bases between the two germline ends. CDR3 length: 13 amino acids. Germline V gene sequence: CDR1 MNHEY, CDR2 SVGAGI. In nucleotides, the CDR3 is TGTGCCACTGGGGCGACAGTCAACTATGGCTACACCTTC. Residues: CATGATVNYGYTF.

This chain uses TRBV4-3 with TRBJ2-3; 7 nucleotides match TRBD2. Trimming cost V 0 bases and J 3 bases; bases outside gene matches: 0. The CDR3 totals 14 residues. From germline, CDR1 is LGHNA and CDR2 YSLEER. The CDR3 coding sequence is TGCGCCAGCAGCCAAGAGCGGGGGACAGATACGCAGTATTTT. It codes for CASSQERGTDTQYF.

The V gene is TRBV27, the J gene TRBJ2-5; 8 positions match TRBD1. The V segment lost 6 bases and the J segment 1 base; nucleotides outside the gene matches: 7. Per the germline V gene, CDR1 is MNHEY and CDR2 is SMNVEV (reference sequence). The CDR3 consists of 15 residues. The CDR3 region is CASSDSDRGQETQYF. CDR3 DNA sequence: TGTGCCAGCAGCGACTCCGACAGGGGCCAAGAGACCCAGTACTTC.

The V and J genes are TRBV5-1 and TRBJ1-4, with 10 bases lining up with TRBD1. The V gene end was trimmed by 4 bases and the J gene end by 6 bases; junction bases not matched to a gene: 6. The CDR3 consists of 15 residues. Germline CDR1 reads SGHRS; CDR2 reads YFSETQ. CDR3 sequence reads: CASSTRGTGDEKLFF. CDR3 DNA: TGCGCCAGCAGCACGCGCGGGACAGGGGATGAAAAACTGTTTTTT.